This T cell receptor beta chain was sequenced for a study of OX40 agonist ivuxolimab in advanced cancers. Sequencing used immunoSEQ multiplex PCR; TCRdb keeps in-frame clones, though not all of them. This table holds 9,100 or so clones, more than 65% found once. Per germline, CDR1 SEHNR and CDR2 FQNEAQ (reference sequence). This CDR3 comprises 16 residues. The ends lost 4 bases at V and 5 bases at J; junction bases unmatched: 11. Material: CD4+ or CD8+ T cells sorted from blood, obtained in a trial of the OX40 agonist ivuxolimab. This sequence was found in an adult with an advanced solid tumor such as melanoma, head and neck, liver or kidney cancer. The J gene is TRBJ2-3, the V gene TRBV7-9; 8 positions match TRBD1. The CDR3 DNA reads as TGTGCCAGCAGCTCTCGGACAGGGACCAGGGAAGATACGCAGTATTTT. This encodes CASSSRTGTREDTQYF.